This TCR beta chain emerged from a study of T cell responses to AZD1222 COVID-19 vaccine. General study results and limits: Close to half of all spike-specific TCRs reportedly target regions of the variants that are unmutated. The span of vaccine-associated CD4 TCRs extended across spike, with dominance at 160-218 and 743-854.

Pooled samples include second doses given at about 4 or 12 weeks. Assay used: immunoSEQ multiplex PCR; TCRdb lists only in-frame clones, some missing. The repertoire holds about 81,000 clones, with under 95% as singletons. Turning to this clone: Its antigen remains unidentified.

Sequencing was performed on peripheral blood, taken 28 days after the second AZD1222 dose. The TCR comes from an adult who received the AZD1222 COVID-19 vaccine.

CDR3 protein: CASGREGSREQFF. DNA for the CDR3: TGCGCCAGCGGGAGGGAGGGAAGTAGGGAGCAGTTCTTC. The chain combines TRBV10-1 with TRBJ2-1; 7 nucleotides agree with TRBD2. V trimming: 8 bases; J trimming: 10 bases; junction bases outside the gene matches: 11. Germline V lookup: CDR1 WNHNN, CDR2 SYGVQD (reference sequence). The CDR3 totals 13 residues.